Below, 21 T cell receptor beta chains from the same sample are listed, as sequenced in a study of molecular identifiers for immune sequencing clone quantification. In TCRdb, the PCR reads were re-called with MiXCR into one record per CDR3 protein. The sample carries nearly 650,000 distinct CDR3 sequences, around 25% recorded once. Material for sequencing was naive CD8+ T cells from blood, with Jurkat cell RNA spiked in. Subset indicated: FACS-sorted CD8+CD4-CCR7+CD45RA+ naive T cells. These receptor sequences come from a human donor in good health. Some libraries in this study had Jurkat cell RNA spiked in.

Many counts were recorded for this clonotype. One end of the junction varies from germline; a read error may be responsible. V gene TRBV10-3 combines with J gene TRBJ1-1; D uncertain. Germline values: CDR1 ENHRY, CDR2 SYGVKD. This CDR3 comprises 12 residues. Here the CDR3 reads CAISESNNEAFF. The DNA of the CDR3 is TGTGCCATCAGTGAGTCGAACAATGAAGCTTTCTTT.

In its sample, this clonotype was seen a few times. The rearrangement uses TRBV6-2 or TRBV6-3 and TRBJ1-2; D not certain. The CDR3 length is 16 residues. V lost 0 bases and J 0 bases, leaving 11 bases between the germline ends. The germline gives CDR1 MNHEY, CDR2 SVGEGT. The CDR3 here is CASSYSGQDPNYGYTF. The CDR3 DNA sequence: TGTGCCAGCAGTTACTCAGGGCAGGATCCTAACTATGGCTACACCTTC.

Comments on this clonotype: This may arise from a read error, as a much more abundant clone is one base away. The rearrangement joins TRBV28 to TRBJ1-4; D is ambiguous. Germline V gene data show CDR1 as MDHEN and CDR2 as SYDVKM. CDR3 size: 15 residues. CDR3: CASSPWLVGNEKLLF. Written as DNA, the CDR3 is TGTGCCAGCAGCCCCTGGCTAGTGGGTAATGAAAAACTGTTATTT.

A word on this clonotype: A much bigger clone sits one base away, suggesting this may be a read error. J is TRBJ1-1 and V is TRBV28; D is unclear. The CDR3 is 17 amino acids. In germline, CDR1 is MDHEN, CDR2 SYDVKM. The CDR3 region is CASSLWRPETMNTEASF. CDR3 in DNA: TGTGCCAGCAGTTTGTGGAGGCCGGAGACCATGAACACTGAAGCTTCCTTT.

This clonotype was detected only a few times. This CDR3 is CASSPGWTSNTGELFF. Here the CDR3 DNA reads TGTGCCAGCAGCCCTGGGTGGACTTCCAACACCGGGGAGCTGTTTTTT. The rearrangement joins TRBV3-1 to TRBJ2-2, with a possible D match to TRBD2 (5 bases). Trimming took 4 bases from V and 2 from J, leaving 14 bases between them. Germline V gene data show CDR1 as LGHDT and CDR2 as YNNKEL (reference sequence). The CDR3 is made up of 16 amino acids.

This clonotype was recorded a few times. The rearrangement joins TRBV30 to TRBJ2-7, with TRBD1 as a possible D gene (6 bases). Trimming stripped 6 bases from V and 2 bases from J, with 17 bases between. The CDR3 contains 14 residues. Germline assignment: CDR1 GTSNPN and CDR2 SVGIG (reference sequence). This CDR3 reads CACPRPGHPYEQYF. The CDR3 DNA reads TGTGCCTGTCCCCGGCCGGGACACCCCTACGAGCAGTACTTC.

The J gene is TRBJ2-1, the V gene TRBV6-5, with D unclear. Germline V CDR1 and CDR2: MNHEY, SVGAGI. Trimming removed 2 bases at V and 7 bases at J, with 12 bases between. The length of the CDR3 is 14 residues. CDR3 in DNA: TGTGCCAGCAGTTACACGGTTTCGCGGAATGAGCAGTTCTTC. It is translated as CASSYTVSRNEQFF.

This chain joins TRBV20-1 and TRBJ1-3, with D unclear. CDR3 length: 14 residues. Germline lookup yields CDR1 DFQATT and CDR2 SNEGSKA (reference sequence). Trimming stripped 0 bases from V and 0 bases from J, with 6 bases between. The CDR3 loop is CSARDSGSGNTIYF. The CDR3 DNA reads as TGCAGTGCTAGAGATAGTGGCTCTGGAAACACCATATATTTT.

The chain recombines TRBV27 with TRBJ2-2; 9 positions agree with TRBD2. Per the germline V gene, CDR1 is MNHEY and CDR2 is SMNVEV (reference sequence). With 3 bases clipped from V and 6 bases from J, the junction kept 8 bases outside the gene matches. The CDR3 has 16 amino acids. The CDR3 region has the DNA TGTGCCAGCAGTTTTGGGGCGGGAGGGCATCCCGGGGAGCTGTTTTTT. Translating it yields CASSFGAGGHPGELFF.

This clonotype was found many times. The chain carries TRBV29-1 and TRBJ2-1; 13 bases match TRBD2. Germline CDR1 reads SQVTM; CDR2 reads ANQGSEA. V lost 3 bases, J lost 3 bases, and 2 bases stayed unmatched. This CDR3 has 15 residues. Here the CDR3 reads CSVEGTSGDYNEQFF. Written as DNA, the CDR3 is TGCAGCGTTGAGGGGACTAGCGGGGACTACAATGAGCAGTTCTTC.

The chain recombines TRBV7-9 with TRBJ2-5; D may be TRBD1 (5 bases). Germline CDR1 is SEHNR and CDR2 is FQNEAQ (reference sequence). The CDR3 loop spans 14 amino acids. V dropped 0 bases and J dropped 8 bases, with 13 bases sitting between them. CDR3 protein: CASSLAWGQGTQYF. CDR3 DNA sequence: TGTGCCAGCAGCTTAGCGTGGGGTCAGGGCACCCAGTACTTC.

The V gene is TRBV20-1, the J gene TRBJ1-1, with 7 bases matching TRBD1. The length of the CDR3 is 12 residues. Germline CDR1 DFQATT, CDR2 SNEGSKA (reference sequence). V shed 6 bases and J 4 bases; nucleotides not matched to a gene: 5. As DNA, the CDR3 is TGCAGTGCCCGGACAGGACCCACTGAAGCTTTCTTT. It is translated as CSARTGPTEAFF.

The chain has TRBV14 and TRBJ1-2; D gene unclear. Trimming removed 1 base from V and 8 bases from J, with 14 bases in between. Germline V gene lookup returns CDR1 SGHDN and CDR2 FVKESK. CDR3 length: 14 amino acids. The CDR3 coding sequence is TGTGCCAGCAGCCAAGTGCTTCTGGGTGAAGGCTACACCTTC. Translating gives CASSQVLLGEGYTF.

The gene calls are TRBV4-3 and TRBJ1-5; D ambiguous. Trimming pared 0 bases from V and 5 bases from J, leaving 11 bases between. This CDR3 region has 15 residues. Germline assignment: CDR1 LGHNA and CDR2 YSLEER. CDR3 sequence (DNA): TGCGCCAGCAGCCAAGACATTGGGTTTTATCAGCCCCAGCATTTT. Its protein product is CASSQDIGFYQPQHF.

This clonotype appeared many times. The rearrangement joins TRBV12-3 or TRBV12-4 to TRBJ2-2; D may be TRBD1 (5 bases). The CDR3 is made up of 14 amino acids. Trimming cost V 5 bases and J 7 bases, with 14 bases left between them. The CDR3 DNA reads TGTGCCAGCAGTCGGCCAGGGTTAAGCGGGGAGCTGTTTTTT. Protein sequence: CASSRPGLSGELFF.

In this sample, this clonotype turned up a few times. The CDR3 nucleotides read TGTGCCAGCAGACCCGGGACAGGACTTGGTCAGCCCCAGCATTTT. Amino acid sequence: CASRPGTGLGQPQHF. The rearrangement links TRBV6-5 to TRBJ1-5; TRBD1 aligns across 8 bases. The J segment lost 6 bases and the V segment lost 6 bases, leaving 10 bases of the junction unmatched. CDR1 and CDR2 (germline): MNHEY, SVGAGI. This CDR3 region has 15 residues.

This clonotype was detected many times. The CDR3 nucleotides read TGTGCCAGCAGTTTGGCGGGTTTCAGCACAGATACGCAGTATTTT. As protein: CASSLAGFSTDTQYF. This rearrangement joins TRBV6-5 to TRBJ2-3; maybe TRBD2 (5 bases). Germline CDR1 reads MNHEY; CDR2 reads SVGAGI. Trimming took 4 bases from V and 0 from J, leaving 11 bases between them. This CDR3 comprises 15 residues.

The rearrangement links TRBV7-6 to TRBJ1-5; D is perhaps TRBD1 (5 bases). This CDR3 region has 20 residues. Between the trimmed V and J ends, which lost 10 bases and 0 bases, there was a span of 31 bases. Germline V gene data show CDR1 as SGHVS and CDR2 as FNYEAQ. CDR3 sequence reads: CATSGRARGVRDYSNQPQHF. The CDR3 coding sequence is TGTGCCACTTCTGGGCGGGCGCGGGGGGTACGAGACTATAGCAATCAGCCCCAGCATTTT. Together with reference TRBV7-6 and TRBJ1-5, the CDR3 gives the full variable domain: GAGVSQSPRYKVTKRGQDVALRCDPISGHVSLYWYRQALGQGPEFLTYFNYEAQQDKSGLPNDRFSAERPEGSISTLTIQRTEQRDSAMYRCATSGRARGVRDYSNQPQHFGDGTRLSIL.

Worth noting for this clonotype: One base away lies a much larger clone, so this may be a sequencing read error. The chain carries TRBV5-1 and TRBJ2-2, with D possibly being TRBD2 (5 bases). The germline CDR1 and CDR2 sequences are SGHRS and YFSETQ. The CDR3 totals 15 residues. As DNA, the CDR3 is TGCGCCAGCAGCTTGGGACTAACGAACACCGGGGAGCTGCTTTTT. It encodes CASSLGLTNTGELLF.

Turning to this clonotype: One end of the junction fails to match germline, which may point to a read error. The chain is built from TRBV27 and TRBJ1-4, with D tentatively TRBD1 (5 bases). Germline V gene sequence: CDR1 MNHEY, CDR2 SMNVEV (reference sequence). CDR3 length: 14 amino acids. The CDR3 DNA reads as TGTGCCAGCAGGACACAGGCAACTAATGAAAAACTGTGTTTT. This codes for CASRTQATNEKLCF.

This clonotype has more than one count but fewer than ten. The gene calls are TRBV4-1 and TRBJ1-5, with TRBD1 matching 8 bases. The CDR3 has 16 amino acids. J gave up 0 bases and V 3 bases, and 4 bases lay outside the gene matches. Germline V gene sequence: CDR1 MGHRA, CDR2 YSYEKL. The CDR3 spells CASSQPTGDSNQPQHF. The DNA of the CDR3 is TGCGCCAGCAGCCAGCCGACAGGGGATAGCAATCAGCCCCAGCATTTT.